Below are 28 T cell receptor beta chains sequenced from a single sample in a study of T cell responses to AZD1222 COVID-19 vaccine listed by TCRdb under 2021. Receptor amplification or capture employed the immunoSEQ multiplex PCR assay. TCRdb provides this immuneACCESS table in a form limited to in-frame rearrangements. Some clones are lacking; in checked studies, under half of them reflect an unresolved V gene, and why the rest are absent is not known. The sample contains approximately 100,000 clones, 75% to 90% of them found a single time. Roughly 22% of the sample is taken by the ten largest. Interpreted using the paper, the time point label stands for: baseline before first vaccination. Sample: peripheral blood, taken on day 0 of AZD1222 vaccination. The receptors were gathered from an adult in good health.

This rearrangement joins TRBV11-2 to TRBJ2-4; TRBD1 might be the D (6 bases). The ends were cut back, 0 bases at V and 7 bases at J, with 10 bases in the middle. This CDR3 spans 14 amino acids. The germline CDR1 and CDR2 sequences are SGHAT and FQNNGV. This CDR3 is CASSLDLQGNIQYF. The CDR3, as DNA: TGTGCCAGCAGCTTAGATCTCCAGGGGAACATTCAGTACTTC.

The CDR3 coding sequence is TGTGCCAGCAGCTTACCGGGACAGGGGGCAGATACGCAGTATTTT. Translated, it gives CASSLPGQGADTQYF. The chain links TRBV7-8 to TRBJ2-3, with 11 bases matching TRBD1. The CDR3 spans 15 residues. Germline V gives CDR1 SGHVS, CDR2 FQNEAQ. With V trimmed by 2 bases and J by 4 bases, 2 bases remained unmatched.

The chain links TRBV19 to TRBJ1-5, with D tentatively TRBD1 (5 bases). V lost 7 bases and J 4 bases, leaving 17 bases between the germline ends. CDR3 length equals 15 residues. Germline loops: CDR1 LNHDA, CDR2 SQIVND (reference sequence). The CDR3 sequence: CASMAGRGLNQPQHF. The CDR3 DNA follows: TGTGCCAGTATGGCCGGACGGGGGTTAAATCAGCCCCAGCATTTT.

The V call is TRBV6-1, the J call TRBJ1-5, with D maybe TRBD1 (6 bases). Germline values: CDR1 MNHNS, CDR2 SASEGT. V gave up 6 bases and J gave up 6 bases, with 12 bases separating them. This CDR3 has 13 amino acids. CDR3 nucleotides: TGTGCCAGCAGCTCAGGACAGAGTCAGCCCCAGCATTTT. Encoded protein: CASSSGQSQPQHF.

This clone was observed a single time. The junction does not match germline at one end; this may be a read error. This chain connects TRBV28 to TRBJ2-1; weak D call: TRBD1 (6 bases). The length of the CDR3 is 12 residues. Germline CDR1 and CDR2: MDHEN and SYDVKM. The CDR3 protein is CASSSGQNGQFF. CDR3 in DNA: TGTGCCAGCAGTTCGGGACAAAATGGGCAGTTCTTC.

The chain joins TRBV5-6 to TRBJ2-2; 10 bases line up with TRBD1. Germline CDR1 is SGHDT and CDR2 is YYEEEE. The CDR3 has 15 residues. J lost 5 bases, V lost 5 bases, and 6 bases had no gene match. CDR3: CASRLGQGFTGELFF. In DNA, the CDR3 is TGTGCCAGCAGACTGGGACAGGGGTTTACCGGGGAGCTGTTTTTT.

The chain uses TRBV28 and TRBJ1-1; D gene uncertain. CDR1 and CDR2 from the germline V gene are MDHEN and SYDVKM. There are 16 residues in the CDR3. V gave up 3 bases and J gave up 2 bases, with 16 bases separating them. The CDR3 spells CASSFFAAGVNTEAFF. The CDR3 nucleotides are TGTGCCAGCAGTTTTTTCGCCGCGGGCGTCAACACTGAAGCTTTCTTT.

The genes are TRBV24-1 and TRBJ1-4; D is undetermined. Trimming stripped 9 bases from V and 8 bases from J, with 18 bases between. CDR3 length: 14 residues. In germline, CDR1 is KGHDR, CDR2 SFDVKD. CDR3 coding DNA: TGTGCCACCGCCCCCTCCGACGACGGAGAAAAACTGTTTTTT. Its protein product is CATAPSDDGEKLFF.

This chain joins TRBV2 and TRBJ2-7; D remains ambiguous. V was shortened by 7 bases and J by 3 bases, with 13 bases between the two germline ends. Germline CDR1 reads SNHLY; CDR2 reads FYNNEI. The CDR3 consists of 13 residues. In DNA, the CDR3 is TGTGCCAGCAAGCTACAGTCCCTCTACGAGCAGTACTTC. This sequence encodes CASKLQSLYEQYF.

This clone was seen only once. Because the CDR3's place on the DNA is in doubt, the DNA is left out and the CDR3 is given as listed by TCRdb. The chain combines TRBV19 with TRBJ1-6; TRBD1 is the table's D call and was not checked against the DNA. The CDR3 numbers 14 amino acids, ends counted. Looked up from germline, CDR1 is LNHDA and CDR2 is SQIVND (reference sequence). The CDR3 here is CASTSGQMNSPLHF.

The J gene is TRBJ2-7, the V gene TRBV5-6, with 10 bases lining up with TRBD1. The CDR3 length is 15 residues. Per the germline V gene, CDR1 is SGHDT and CDR2 is YYEEEE. Trimming at V came to 4 bases and at J to 2 bases, leaving 6 bases not matched to a gene. The CDR3, as DNA: TGTGCCAGCAGCGCGGGACAGGGGATTCCCTACGAGCAGTACTTC. This sequence encodes CASSAGQGIPYEQYF.

This chain uses TRBV6-2 or TRBV6-3 with TRBJ2-3; 9 bases are a match to TRBD2. This CDR3 spans 15 amino acids. The V gene's germline CDR1 is MNHEY and CDR2 SVGEGT. V shed 6 bases and J 2 bases; nucleotides not matched to a gene: 6. The CDR3 coding sequence is TGTGCCAGCAGCCTAAGCGGGAGGACCACAGATACGCAGTATTTT. Its protein is CASSLSGRTTDTQYF.

This sequence joins TRBV4-1 and TRBJ2-5; 12 nucleotides line up with TRBD2. The V gene's germline CDR1 is MGHRA and CDR2 YSYEKL. The CDR3 has 16 residues. V was pared by 1 base and J by 4 bases, with 4 bases of the junction left unmatched. The CDR3 here is CASSQVTSGGSETQYF. Here the CDR3 DNA reads TGCGCCAGCAGCCAAGTAACTAGCGGGGGGTCAGAGACCCAGTACTTC.

Here the CDR3 DNA reads TGTGCCAGCAGCTTACACAGGGGGCCTAATGAAAAACTGTTTTTT. It translates to CASSLHRGPNEKLFF. The V gene is TRBV7-2, the J gene TRBJ1-4, with 9 bases aligning to TRBD1. V trimming: 2 bases; J trimming: 3 bases; junction bases outside the gene matches: 1. In germline, CDR1 is SGHTA, CDR2 FQGNSA. CDR3 length: 15 residues.

The genes are TRBV6-5 and TRBJ2-7; 8 bases align to TRBD1. Germline V gene lookup returns CDR1 MNHEY and CDR2 SVGAGI. The CDR3 spans 13 residues. The V and J ends lost 6 bases and 2 bases, in that order; junction bases with no gene match: 3. Here the CDR3 reads CASSDRGPYEQYF. The DNA of the CDR3 is TGTGCCAGCAGCGACAGGGGACCCTACGAGCAGTACTTC.

The CDR3: CASSPTSGRHNEQFF. In nucleotides, the CDR3 is TGTGCCAGCAGCCCTACTAGCGGGAGACACAATGAGCAGTTCTTC. This chain links TRBV28 with TRBJ2-1, with TRBD2 matching 11 bases. The V segment lost 6 bases and the J segment 5 bases; nucleotides outside the gene matches: 6. Germline V gives CDR1 MDHEN, CDR2 SYDVKM. There are 15 residues in the CDR3.

The chain couples TRBV19 to TRBJ1-2, with D possibly being TRBD1 (6 bases). V dropped 5 bases and J dropped 3 bases, with 16 bases sitting between them. This CDR3 spans 15 amino acids. Germline V gene data show CDR1 as LNHDA and CDR2 as SQIVND (reference sequence). The CDR3 bases are TGTGCCAGTAGTCCCGAACCCGGGGGCCACTATGGCTACACCTTC. Protein product: CASSPEPGGHYGYTF. Full variable domain (missing parts from reference TRBV19 and TRBJ1-2): DGGITQSPKYLFRKEGQNVTLSCEQNLNHDAMYWYRQDPGQGLRLIYYSQIVNDFQKGDIAEGYSVSREKKESFPLTVTSAQKNPTAFYLCASSPEPGGHYGYTFGSGTRLTVV.

The chain couples TRBV19 to TRBJ2-1; the D is unclear. The length of the CDR3 is 12 residues. V gave up 8 bases and J gave up 5 bases, with 10 bases separating them. Germline V CDR1 and CDR2: LNHDA, SQIVND (reference sequence). In nucleotides, the CDR3 is TGTGCCAGTCAGCAGTTAAACAATGAGCAGTTCTTC. This gives the protein CASQQLNNEQFF.

The V and J genes are TRBV6-5 and TRBJ1-3, with a weak D call TRBD1 (6 bases). Germline V lookup: CDR1 MNHEY, CDR2 SVGAGI. V lost 6 bases, J lost 4 bases, and 13 bases lay in between. The CDR3 extends over 14 amino acids. This CDR3 reads CASSDAQGGNTIYF. The CDR3 bases are TGTGCCAGCAGCGACGCACAGGGAGGAAACACCATATATTTT.

This chain connects TRBV5-1 to TRBJ2-5; D possibly corresponds to TRBD1 (6 bases). V was pared by 2 bases and J by 5 bases, with 13 bases between. The length of the CDR3 is 14 residues. Germline V CDR1 and CDR2: SGHRS, YFSETQ. CDR3 in DNA: TGCGCCAGCAGCTTCAACAGGGCGTCGGAGACCCAGTACTTC. Its protein is CASSFNRASETQYF.

This chain joins TRBV3-1 (or the pseudogene TRBV3-2) and TRBJ2-1; the D is unclear. This CDR3 is 15 amino acids long. CDR1 and CDR2 (germline): LGHDT, YNNKEL (reference sequence). Trimming cost V 3 bases and J 9 bases, with 18 bases left between them. CDR3 loop: CASSQRSGSRIEQFF. CDR3 DNA sequence: TGTGCCAGCAGCCAGAGGTCCGGCAGCCGGATTGAGCAGTTCTTC.

The rearrangement links TRBV19 to TRBJ1-5; the D gene is possibly TRBD1 (6 bases). Germline V gives CDR1 LNHDA, CDR2 SQIVND (reference sequence). V was shortened by 4 bases and J by 9 bases, with 19 bases between the two germline ends. The CDR3 extends over 15 amino acids. The chain's CDR3 is CASSTLSTGPGPQHF. The DNA of the CDR3 is TGTGCCAGTAGTACCCTGTCGACAGGCCCAGGGCCCCAGCATTTT.

This sequence joins TRBV28 and TRBJ2-4; 9 nucleotides agree with TRBD1. V lost 3 bases to trimming and J lost 6 bases; unmatched junction nucleotides: 0. This CDR3 is 13 amino acids long. The germline gives CDR1 MDHEN, CDR2 SYDVKM. CDR3 DNA sequence: TGTGCCAGCAGTTTGGGACAGGGAAACATTCAGTACTTC. As protein: CASSLGQGNIQYF. The complete variable domain, with remaining parts taken from reference TRBV28 and TRBJ2-4, reads DVKVTQSSRYLVKRTGEKVFLECVQDMDHENMFWYRQDPGLGLRLIYFSYDVKMKEKGDIPEGYSVSREKKERFSLILESASTNQTSMYLCASSLGQGNIQYFGAGTRLSVL.

The rearrangement links TRBV18 to TRBJ1-1; D perhaps matches TRBD1 (6 bases). This CDR3 is built from 13 residues. Germline CDR1 and CDR2: KGHSH and LQKENI. Trimming cost V 5 bases and J 1 base, with 8 bases left between them. In nucleotides, the CDR3 is TGTGCCAGCTCATTGGGACAGAACACTGAAGCTTTCTTT. Residues: CASSLGQNTEAFF. Full variable domain (rest looked up from reference TRBV18 and TRBJ1-1): NAGVMQNPRHLVRRRGQEARLRCSPMKGHSHVYWYRQLPEEGLKFMVYLQKENIIDESGMPKERFSAEFPKEGPSILRIQQVVRGDSAAYFCASSLGQNTEAFFGQGTRLTVV.

This clone has just one count. The J gene is TRBJ2-1, the V gene TRBV6-4; 7 nucleotides match TRBD1. The J segment lost 0 bases and the V segment lost 2 bases, leaving 1 base of the junction unmatched. From germline, CDR1 is MRHNA and CDR2 SNTAGT. This CDR3 has 15 residues. Here the CDR3 reads CASSDRDSSYNEQFF. The CDR3 coding sequence is TGTGCCAGCAGTGACCGGGACAGCTCCTACAATGAGCAGTTCTTC.

The DNA of the CDR3 is TGTGCCAGCAGCGTAGGCGAGGGGCAGCCCCAGCATTTT. Translating gives CASSVGEGQPQHF. The chain couples TRBV9 to TRBJ1-5; tentative D call: TRBD1 (5 bases). Per the germline V gene, CDR1 is SGDLS and CDR2 is YYNGEE. This CDR3 contains 13 residues. Trimming stripped 0 bases from V and 7 bases from J, with 8 bases between.

Only a few counts were recorded for this clone. V gene TRBV27 combines with J gene TRBJ2-7; D gene ambiguous. The CDR3 is 12 residues long. In germline, CDR1 is MNHEY, CDR2 SMNVEV (reference sequence). Trimming removed 4 bases at V and 3 bases at J, with 7 bases between. The CDR3 spells CASSSEDYEQYF. The CDR3 nucleotides read TGTGCCAGCAGTTCCGAGGACTACGAGCAGTACTTC.

The chain uses TRBV19 and TRBJ1-2, with TRBD1 as a possible D gene (6 bases). There are 15 residues in the CDR3. Germline lookup yields CDR1 LNHDA and CDR2 SQIVND (reference sequence). The V end lost 0 bases, the J end lost 0 bases, and 8 bases lay between the germline ends. The chain's CDR3 is CASSIDQGTNYGYTF. The DNA for the CDR3 is TGTGCCAGTAGTATAGACCAGGGGACTAACTATGGCTACACCTTC.